The 25 T cell receptor beta chains below come from one sample, sequenced in a study of post-analysis software for immune sequencing data. TCR beta cDNA libraries had unique molecular identifiers. One entry per CDR3 protein, called by TCRdb with MiXCR from the PCR reads. The data hold 750,000 to 950,000 distinct CDR3 sequences, with about 53% observed a single time. Overall study results and limits: The five TRBV segments detected at higher frequency in patients than in controls included TRBV5-6, TRBV5-1 and TRBV20-1.

These receptors are not linked to any known antigen. The sample was blood. The source of these receptors is a girl aged 10-17 years with multiple sclerosis.

V gene TRBV5-1 combines with J gene TRBJ2-1; 13 positions match TRBD2. Germline lookup yields CDR1 SGHRS and CDR2 YFSETQ. V lost 4 bases and J lost 0; bases outside the gene matches: 7. The length of the CDR3 is 18 residues. CDR3 in DNA: TGCGCCAGCAGCCCGACTAGCGGGGGGATGAGCTCCTACAATGAGCAGTTCTTC. Encoded protein: CASSPTSGGMSSYNEQFF.

The genes are TRBV7-6 and TRBJ2-1; D remains ambiguous. Germline loops: CDR1 SGHVS, CDR2 FNYEAQ. The V and J ends lost 1 base and 5 bases respectively, with 21 bases between them. There are 18 residues in the CDR3. The CDR3 loop reads CASSLEGGGLVPDNEQFF. The CDR3 nucleotides are TGTGCCAGCAGCTTAGAAGGCGGTGGGTTAGTTCCCGACAATGAGCAGTTCTTC.

The gene calls are TRBV7-9 and TRBJ2-1, with 7 bases that match TRBD1. The V gene's germline CDR1 is SEHNR and CDR2 FQNEAQ (reference sequence). The CDR3 totals 14 residues. V dropped 8 bases and J dropped 6; count of bases not matched to a gene: 10. This CDR3 reads CASCPPGQFNEQFF. The CDR3 region has the DNA TGTGCCAGCTGCCCCCCGGGACAGTTCAATGAGCAGTTCTTC.

V usage is TRBV7-8 and J usage is TRBJ2-5, with no clear D. Between the trimmed V and J ends, which lost 0 bases and 5 bases, there was a span of 16 bases. The CDR3 is 16 amino acids. The V gene's germline CDR1 is SGHVS and CDR2 FQNEAQ. The CDR3 bases are TGTGCCAGCAGCTTAGCGCGAAAGGGTTTCAGGGAGACCCAGTACTTC. Encoded protein: CASSLARKGFRETQYF.

This CDR3 reads CSASFPKDRGDEQYF. CDR3 DNA sequence: TGCAGTGCTAGCTTCCCCAAGGACAGGGGGGACGAGCAGTACTTC. V usage is TRBV20-1 and J usage is TRBJ2-7; TRBD1 aligns across 10 bases. This CDR3 comprises 15 residues. Trimming removed 3 bases from V and 5 bases from J; junction bases left unmatched: 10. Germline-derived CDR1 and CDR2 are DFQATT and SNEGSKA (reference sequence).

In its sample, this clonotype was seen a few times. The chain recombines TRBV2 with TRBJ1-1; TRBD1 might be the D (6 bases). The CDR3 is 14 amino acids. V was cut by 2 bases and J by 4 bases, with 11 bases left in between. Looked up from germline, CDR1 is SNHLY and CDR2 is FYNNEI. The CDR3 loop is CASSETPRGTEAFF. In DNA, the CDR3 is TGTGCCAGCAGTGAAACCCCCAGGGGCACTGAAGCTTTCTTT.

CDR3 protein: CASSEYPGQGLGRGYTF. The DNA of the CDR3 is TGTGCCAGCAGTGAATACCCGGGACAGGGTCTTGGCAGGGGCTACACCTTC. V gene TRBV25-1 combines with J gene TRBJ1-2; 9 positions match TRBD1. V dropped 0 bases and J dropped 8; count of bases not matched to a gene: 13. CDR3 length: 17 amino acids. Germline lookup yields CDR1 MGHDK and CDR2 SYGVNS.

Only a few counts were recorded for this clonotype. This chain uses TRBV10-3 with TRBJ2-7, with 10 bases identical to TRBD1. The J segment lost 5 bases and the V segment lost 5 bases, leaving 3 bases of the junction unmatched. The CDR3 loop spans 13 amino acids. Germline CDR1 reads ENHRY; CDR2 reads SYGVKD. This CDR3 reads CAISWDRGNEQYF. In nucleotides, the CDR3 is TGTGCCATCAGTTGGGACAGGGGAAACGAGCAGTACTTC.

As regards this clonotype: The limits of the CDR3 on the DNA are not certain, so only TCRdb's listed CDR3 is given. The V gene is TRBV29-1, the J gene TRBJ2-1; no DNA check was done on the table's D call, TRBD1. The CDR3 adds up to 14 amino acids, both ends counted. CDR1 is SQVTM and CDR2 is ANQGSEA in the germline V gene. CDR3 loop: CSFGPGQGNNEQFF.

The rearrangement uses TRBV3-1 and TRBJ2-5, with D possibly TRBD1 on 6 matching bases. The CDR3 is 17 amino acids. Deletions cut 0 bases from V and 11 bases from J, with 25 bases between. Germline CDR1 LGHDT, CDR2 YNNKEL (reference sequence). Written as DNA, the CDR3 is TGTGCCAGCAGCCAAGAGGGAAACAGGGCGACGCGCACGCGACAGTACTTC. Translated, it gives CASSQEGNRATRTRQYF.

The chain couples TRBV2 to TRBJ1-6, with TRBD1 as a possible D gene (6 bases). The CDR3 has 11 residues. Germline lookup yields CDR1 SNHLY and CDR2 FYNNEI. Trimming took 5 bases from V and 15 from J, leaving 11 bases between them. This CDR3 reads CASSPGGDLHF. The CDR3 region has the DNA TGTGCCAGCAGTCCGGGGGGCGACCTCCACTTT.

The chain joins TRBV7-8 to TRBJ2-7; D gene uncertain. In germline, CDR1 is SGHVS, CDR2 FQNEAQ. V was cut by 6 bases and J by 1 base, with 16 bases left in between. This CDR3 spans 15 amino acids. Here the CDR3 DNA reads TGTGCCAGCAGTCCTAAAAGGGCTGATTCCTACGAGCAGTACTTC. It encodes CASSPKRADSYEQYF.

This chain uses TRBV29-1 with TRBJ2-3; 8 positions match TRBD1. Germline CDR1 and CDR2: SQVTM and ANQGSEA. Unmatched junction bases numbered 1, after V lost 4 bases and J lost 1 base. This CDR3 has 13 residues. CDR3 residues: CSVGGQGTDTQYF. The CDR3 DNA reads as TGCAGCGTTGGGGGACAGGGCACAGATACGCAGTATTTT.

The gene calls are TRBV6-5 and TRBJ2-5; TRBD1 aligns across 9 bases. TRBJ2-7 matches the DNA end more closely, so the J call is doubtful. Germline loops: CDR1 MNHEY, CDR2 SVGAGI. The CDR3 has 15 residues. The CDR3 reads CASSYLTGTGHEQYF. The CDR3 DNA sequence: TGTGCCAGCAGTTATCTCACTGGGACAGGGCACGAGCAGTACTTC.

The table lists this clonotype with a few counts. This chain links TRBV10-3 with TRBJ1-2; D call uncertain. The V gene's germline CDR1 is ENHRY and CDR2 SYGVKD. The V end was cut by 4 bases, the J end by 2 bases, with 17 bases between. The length of the CDR3 is 16 residues. The CDR3, as DNA: TGTGCCATCAGTGCTGGTCAGTCTCGTTCAAACTATGGCTACACCTTC. Protein product: CAISAGQSRSNYGYTF.

This chain connects TRBV29-1 to TRBJ2-5, with D maybe TRBD2 (6 bases). TRBJ2-7 explains the end of the DNA better; the J call may be wrong. In germline, CDR1 is SQVTM, CDR2 ANQGSEA. CDR3 length equals 13 residues. The CDR3 protein is CSVTLRISGEQYF. The CDR3 coding sequence is TGCAGCGTGACCCTCCGCATTAGCGGCGAGCAGTACTTC.

This clonotype occurred many times. The rearrangement links TRBV29-1 to TRBJ1-1; 8 nucleotides align to TRBD1. The CDR3 length is 12 residues. V was pared by 6 bases and J by 2 bases, with 2 bases of the junction left unmatched. Germline-derived CDR1 and CDR2 are SQVTM and ANQGSEA. The CDR3, as DNA: TGCAGCGTGGGACAGGCCAACACTGAAGCTTTCTTT. Translation: CSVGQANTEAFF.

A few counts support this clonotype. DNA of the CDR3: TGTGCCAGCAGCCCGTGGCTGGACGGCTCTAATGAAAAACTGTTTTTT. Translating it yields CASSPWLDGSNEKLFF. The V and J genes are TRBV9 and TRBJ1-4; D call uncertain. V was clipped by 4 bases and J by 3 bases, with 16 bases between them. There are 16 residues in the CDR3. CDR1 SGDLS and CDR2 YYNGEE come from the germline V gene.

This rearrangement joins TRBV20-1 to TRBJ2-7; TRBD1 or TRBD2 may be the D gene (6 bases each). This CDR3 has 14 residues. Per the germline V gene, CDR1 is DFQATT and CDR2 is SNEGSKA (reference sequence). V gave up 6 bases and J gave up 2 bases, with 17 bases separating them. CDR3 DNA sequence: TGCAGTGCCCCCGGGGGCCTTCCTCCCTACGAGCAGTACTTC. This encodes CSAPGGLPPYEQYF.

The genes are TRBV5-1 and TRBJ2-7; D may match TRBD1 or TRBD2 (5 bases each). V lost 7 bases, J lost 3 bases, and 11 bases lay in between. There are 12 residues in the CDR3. Germline values: CDR1 SGHRS, CDR2 YFSETQ. This CDR3 is CASGRGGYEQYF. CDR3 nucleotides: TGCGCCAGCGGCCGGGGCGGCTACGAGCAGTACTTC.

The chain has TRBV12-5 and TRBJ2-7; tentatively, D is TRBD1 or TRBD2 (5 bases each). The CDR3 runs 15 residues. Germline V lookup: CDR1 LGHNT, CDR2 FRNRAP. V was cut by 5 bases and J by 0 bases, with 14 bases left in between. The CDR3 is CASGRMAGTSYEQYF. Written as DNA, the CDR3 is TGTGCTAGTGGTAGAATGGCAGGGACCTCCTACGAGCAGTACTTC.

This chain connects TRBV7-9 to TRBJ1-5, with 10 bases that match TRBD1. Germline CDR1 and CDR2: SEHNR and FQNEAQ (reference sequence). V was pared by 4 bases and J by 1 base, with 1 base of the junction left unmatched. The CDR3 has 15 amino acids. CDR3 in DNA: TGTGCCAGCAGCTGGGGACAGGGGAGCAATCAGCCCCAGCATTTT. It encodes CASSWGQGSNQPQHF.

This clonotype was observed a few times. CDR3 sequence: CSASGTNNEQFF. As DNA, the CDR3 is TGCAGTGCCTCAGGGACTAACAATGAGCAGTTCTTC. The genes are TRBV20-1 and TRBJ2-1; 7 nucleotides line up with TRBD2. J gave up 5 bases and V 6 bases, and 4 bases lay outside the gene matches. The germline gives CDR1 DFQATT, CDR2 SNEGSKA (reference sequence). The CDR3 is 12 residues long.

The chain employs TRBV19 and TRBJ1-6; D not certain. The germline V gene encodes CDR1 LNHDA and CDR2 SQIVND (reference sequence). This CDR3 contains 14 residues. The V end was cut by 4 bases, the J end by 12 bases, with 16 bases between. CDR3 region: CASSSLVSTLPLHF. In DNA form, the CDR3 reads TGTGCCAGTAGTAGCCTCGTTTCGACCCTACCCCTCCACTTT.

This clonotype was seen more than once but under ten times. J is TRBJ2-2 and V is TRBV7-9; 7 bases are shared with TRBD1. Trimming at V came to 5 bases and at J to 4 bases, leaving 4 bases not matched to a gene. CDR1 SEHNR and CDR2 FQNEAQ come from the germline V gene (reference sequence). The CDR3 spans 14 residues. CDR3 nucleotide sequence: TGTGCCAGCAGCCGCCGGGACAGCACCGGGGAGCTGTTTTTT. Translation gives CASSRRDSTGELFF.